The 30 T cell receptor beta chains below all came from one sample that was sequenced in a study of blood T cell repertoires in COVID-19. Libraries were prepared by immunoSEQ multiplex PCR; TCRdb keeps only in-frame clonotypes and omits some of them. The sample consists of some 300,000 clones, 89% of them appearing once. Sequencing was carried out using PBMCs or T cells enriched from blood (not recorded which). Every receptor here comes from a middle-aged woman who had recovered from COVID-19.

The table lists this clone with a count of one. The chain uses TRBV27 and TRBJ2-2; 7 nucleotides match TRBD1. The CDR3 is made up of 18 amino acids. J was trimmed by 5 bases and V by 6 bases; bases with no gene match: 18. The V gene's germline CDR1 is MNHEY and CDR2 SMNVEV (reference sequence). CDR3 residues: CASSRTRTGTARTGELFF. CDR3 DNA: TGTGCCAGCAGCCGAACTCGCACCGGGACAGCCAGGACCGGGGAGCTGTTTTTT.

CDR3 loop: CASSKQGPRETQYF. Here the CDR3 DNA reads TGTGCCAGCAGCAAACAGGGTCCTAGGGAGACCCAGTACTTC. The rearrangement links TRBV21-1 to TRBJ2-5; the table gives TRBD1 as D, unverified against the DNA. TRBV21-1 is assigned pseudogene status. The CDR3 covers 14 residues.

This clone came up a few times. V usage is TRBV7-2 and J usage is TRBJ2-7; 9 bases are shared with TRBD2. Trimming at V came to 4 bases and at J to 3 bases, leaving 4 bases not matched to a gene. The CDR3 runs 14 residues. Germline V gene lookup returns CDR1 SGHTA and CDR2 FQGNSA. DNA of the CDR3: TGTGCCAGCAGCTCGACTAGCGGCCACTACGAGCAGTACTTC. It specifies CASSSTSGHYEQYF.

Of note for this clone: This same CDR3 is encoded by further DNA sequences in the sample. This chain connects TRBV18 to TRBJ2-5, with D perhaps matching TRBD1 (6 bases). CDR3 length: 13 amino acids. Between the trimmed V and J ends, which lost 3 bases and 1 base, there was a span of 6 bases. CDR1 and CDR2 from the germline V gene are KGHSH and LQKENI. In nucleotides, the CDR3 is TGTGCCAGCTCACCCAGGGGCCAAGAGACCCAGTACTTC. It yields the protein CASSPRGQETQYF.

This clone was seen a single time. The chain combines TRBV3-1 (or the pseudogene TRBV3-2) with TRBJ2-5, with 8 bases that match TRBD1. Germline V gene sequence: CDR1 LGHDT, CDR2 YNNKEL (reference sequence). This CDR3 comprises 16 residues. V was clipped by 1 base and J by 1 base; unmatched bases: 5. This CDR3 is CASSQGTGKFQETQYF. As DNA, the CDR3 is TGTGCCAGCAGCCAAGGGACAGGGAAATTCCAAGAGACCCAGTACTTC.

The gene calls are TRBV5-3 and TRBJ2-7; 7 bases fit TRBD1. TRBV5-3 is treated as an ORF (open reading frame) with a function not yet certain. CDR3 length equals 15 residues. The V and J ends lost 3 bases and 5 bases, in that order; junction bases with no gene match: 11. The DNA of the CDR3 is TGTGCCAGAAGCTCCCGACAGGGTAGCGTCAACGAGCAGTACTTC. This gives the protein CARSSRQGSVNEQYF.

The chain is built from TRBV7-2 and TRBJ1-3, with a tentative D call TRBD1 (6 bases). V lost 2 bases and J 4 bases, leaving 12 bases between the germline ends. This CDR3 comprises 15 residues. The V gene's germline CDR1 is SGHTA and CDR2 FQGNSA. The CDR3 nucleotides read TGTGCCAGCAGCTTATCGCCAGGGGCAGGAAACACCATATATTTT. Residues: CASSLSPGAGNTIYF. Supplemented by reference TRBV7-2 and TRBJ1-3, the full variable domain reads GAGVSQSPSNKVTEKGKDVELRCDPISGHTALYWYRQSLGQGLEFLIYFQGNSAPDKSGLPSDRFSAERTGGSVSTLTIQRTQQEDSAVYLCASSLSPGAGNTIYFGEGSWLTVV.

The chain joins TRBV27 to TRBJ2-7; 9 bases are a match to TRBD2. V shed 2 bases and J 4 bases; nucleotides not matched to a gene: 3. Germline loops: CDR1 MNHEY, CDR2 SMNVEV (reference sequence). The CDR3 is made up of 14 amino acids. CDR3 sequence (DNA): TGTGCCAGCAGTTTAGTGACTAGCGGATACGAGCAGTACTTC. Translation: CASSLVTSGYEQYF.

This clone was picked up one time. The chain joins TRBV27 to TRBJ1-1; 8 bases agree with TRBD1. The V segment lost 3 bases and the J segment 7 bases; nucleotides outside the gene matches: 7. The CDR3 runs 14 residues. The V gene's germline CDR1 is MNHEY and CDR2 SMNVEV (reference sequence). CDR3 sequence: CASSFPGGQGEAFF. For the CDR3, the DNA is TGTGCCAGCAGTTTTCCGGGCGGACAGGGTGAAGCTTTCTTT.

The V and J genes are TRBV19 and TRBJ2-1, with TRBD1 identical over 8 bases. The V gene's germline CDR1 is LNHDA and CDR2 SQIVND (reference sequence). The CDR3 spans 15 residues. Trimming at V came to 4 bases and at J to 2 bases, leaving 4 bases not matched to a gene. The CDR3 reads CASSKDRATYNEQFF. Here the CDR3 DNA reads TGTGCCAGTAGTAAGGACAGGGCGACCTACAATGAGCAGTTCTTC.

V gene TRBV5-6 combines with J gene TRBJ2-2; tentative D call: TRBD1 (7 bases). The CDR3 spans 15 residues. The germline V gene has CDR1 SGHDT and CDR2 YYEEEE. V was cut by 6 bases and J by 6 bases, with 18 bases left in between. The CDR3 loop reads CASTDPRGRSGELFF. CDR3 DNA sequence: TGTGCCAGCACCGACCCCAGGGGGAGGTCCGGGGAGCTGTTTTTT.

This clone was detected a few times. The rearrangement links TRBV5-1 to TRBJ2-7, with TRBD1 identical over 9 bases. The CDR3 has 16 amino acids. CDR1 and CDR2 (germline): SGHRS, YFSETQ. The ends lost 6 bases at V and 5 bases at J; junction bases unmatched: 15. The CDR3 DNA reads TGCGCCAGCACTCCGTACCCTGGGACAGGGTCGAACGAGCAGTACTTC. Protein: CASTPYPGTGSNEQYF.

The genes are TRBV9 and TRBJ1-3; weak D call: TRBD1 (6 bases). V was shortened by 4 bases and J by 0 bases, with 11 bases between the two germline ends. Germline lookup yields CDR1 SGDLS and CDR2 YYNGEE. This CDR3 has 15 amino acids. As DNA, the CDR3 is TGTGCCAGCAGCCCACGGGACATCTCTGGAAACACCATATATTTT. Protein sequence: CASSPRDISGNTIYF.

V is TRBV6-5 and J is TRBJ2-1; D uncertain. Germline V gene sequence: CDR1 MNHEY, CDR2 SVGAGI. The CDR3 is made up of 13 amino acids. V lost 2 bases to trimming and J lost 8 bases, with 10 bases between them. The CDR3 bases are TGTGCCAGCAGTTACCGCGGTCGGTATGAGCAGTTCTTC. It encodes CASSYRGRYEQFF.

The chain has TRBV7-9 and TRBJ1-6; TRBD1 matches 7 bases. This CDR3 is 12 amino acids long. Trimming at V came to 11 bases and at J to 7 bases, leaving 5 bases not matched to a gene. CDR1 is SEHNR, CDR2 FQNEAQ, per germline (reference sequence). The CDR3 coding sequence is TGTGCCCTCCGGGACAGAAATTCACCCCTCCACTTT. Encoded protein: CALRDRNSPLHF.

The chain uses TRBV28 and TRBJ1-6; D is uncertain. Per germline, CDR1 MDHEN and CDR2 SYDVKM. V gave up 6 bases and J gave up 8 bases, with 17 bases separating them. The CDR3 length is 15 residues. The CDR3 is CASRIGPGRDSPLHF. The DNA of the CDR3 is TGTGCCAGCAGAATAGGGCCCGGGCGGGATTCACCCCTCCACTTT.

This chain links TRBV15 with TRBJ2-7, with 9 bases aligning to TRBD1. The germline V gene encodes CDR1 LNHNV and CDR2 YYDKDF (reference sequence). Germline trimming cut 1 base from V and 6 bases from J; bases unmatched to any gene: 4. The CDR3 is 14 amino acids. The CDR3 nucleotides read TGTGCCACCAGCAGAGCTAGGACAGGGGCCGAGCAGTACTTC. Its protein product is CATSRARTGAEQYF.

This clone has just one count. CDR3 coding DNA: TGTGCCACCAGCCGATTCGCTACAGGGAACACTGAAGCTTTCTTT. Translation gives CATSRFATGNTEAFF. The chain couples TRBV24-1 to TRBJ1-1; tentative D call: TRBD1 (5 bases). V lost 7 bases and J 1 base, leaving 15 bases between the germline ends. There are 15 residues in the CDR3. Germline V lookup: CDR1 KGHDR, CDR2 SFDVKD.

The chain uses TRBV13 and TRBJ2-1, with a tentative D call TRBD2 (6 bases). CDR1 and CDR2 from the germline V gene are PRHDT and FYEKMQ (reference sequence). V was shortened by 0 bases and J by 7 bases, with 19 bases between the two germline ends. The CDR3 is 17 amino acids. The CDR3 region is CASSLGGDWTSGNEQFF. The CDR3 DNA reads TGTGCCAGCAGCTTAGGCGGGGACTGGACCTCTGGAAATGAGCAGTTCTTC. The full variable domain, completed using reference TRBV13 and TRBJ2-1, is AAGVIQSPRHLIKEKRETATLKCYPIPRHDTVYWYQQGPGQDPQFLISFYEKMQSDKGSIPDRFSAQQFSDYHSELNMSSLELGDSALYFCASSLGGDWTSGNEQFFGPGTRLTVL.

V is TRBV4-3 and J is TRBJ2-7; no firm D call. CDR1 is LGHNA and CDR2 is YSLEER in the germline V gene. The ends were cut back, 0 bases at V and 2 bases at J, with 11 bases in the middle. The length of the CDR3 is 15 residues. This CDR3 is CASSQDRGSPYEQYF. As DNA, the CDR3 is TGCGCCAGCAGCCAAGATCGTGGTAGCCCCTACGAGCAGTACTTC.

The sample holds one count of this clone. The chain links TRBV12-3 or TRBV12-4 to TRBJ1-2; D is undetermined. CDR3 size: 13 residues. V was shortened by 7 bases and J by 0 bases, with 9 bases between the two germline ends. This CDR3 reads CASTPVANYGYTF. In nucleotides, the CDR3 is TGTGCCAGCACGCCCGTAGCTAACTATGGCTACACCTTC.

The gene calls are TRBV2 and TRBJ1-5, with D possibly matching TRBD1 (6 bases). The ends were cut back, 5 bases at V and 4 bases at J, with 15 bases in the middle. Germline-derived CDR1 and CDR2 are SNHLY and FYNNEI. The CDR3 has 15 residues. The CDR3 region is CASSPSGGANQPQHF. The CDR3 region has the DNA TGTGCCAGCAGTCCTTCCGGGGGGGCAAATCAGCCCCAGCATTTT.

This chain joins TRBV9 and TRBJ1-1, with 7 bases identical to TRBD1. The germline V gene encodes CDR1 SGDLS and CDR2 YYNGEE. The V and J ends lost 4 bases and 5 bases, in that order; junction bases with no gene match: 14. CDR3 length: 16 residues. CDR3 in amino acids: CASSPRGGGGGTEAFF. CDR3 sequence (DNA): TGTGCCAGCAGCCCTCGGGGAGGGGGCGGGGGGACTGAAGCTTTCTTT.

This sequence joins TRBV11-2 and TRBJ2-7; no definite D call. Germline loops: CDR1 SGHAT, CDR2 FQNNGV. The length of the CDR3 is 12 residues. The V gene lost 6 bases and the J gene lost 0 bases, with 6 bases spanning the gap. CDR3 residues: CASSSLSYEQYF. The CDR3 coding sequence is TGTGCCAGCAGTTCCCTCTCCTACGAGCAGTACTTC. The variable domain in full, completed from reference TRBV11-2 and TRBJ2-7, reads EAGVAQSPRYKIIEKRQSVAFWCNPISGHATLYWYQQILGQGPKLLIQFQNNGVVDDSQLPKDRFSAERLKGVDSTLKIQPAKLEDSAVYLCASSSLSYEQYFGPGTRLTVT.

The V gene is TRBV7-3, the J gene TRBJ1-6; TRBD1 is a possible D gene (6 bases). Germline V gene sequence: CDR1 SGHTA, CDR2 FQGTGA. V dropped 3 bases and J dropped 7 bases, with 13 bases sitting between them. The CDR3 contains 15 residues. DNA of the CDR3: TGTGCCAGCAGCTTTAGGCAGGGGAAAAATTCACCCCTCCACTTT. It encodes CASSFRQGKNSPLHF.

V gene TRBV6-2 or TRBV6-3 combines with J gene TRBJ2-7; maybe TRBD2 (5 bases). CDR1 is MNHEY, CDR2 SVGEGT, per germline. The CDR3 sequence is 14 residues long. V was shortened by 6 bases and J by 4 bases, with 16 bases between the two germline ends. CDR3 DNA: TGTGCCAGCAGCCGCCTCGGGGTTGTGTACGAGCAGTACTTC. Translation: CASSRLGVVYEQYF.

This rearrangement joins TRBV5-1 to TRBJ2-1; the D gene is possibly TRBD1 (5 bases). This CDR3 has 15 residues. Germline V gives CDR1 SGHRS, CDR2 YFSETQ. V was trimmed by 0 bases and J by 0 bases, leaving 7 bases between them. In DNA form, the CDR3 reads TGCGCCAGCAGCTTGGGACAGAGCTCCTACAATGAGCAGTTCTTC. It encodes CASSLGQSSYNEQFF. The full variable domain, with the rest looked up from reference TRBV5-1 and TRBJ2-1, is KAGVTQTPRYLIKTRGQQVTLSCSPISGHRSVSWYQQTPGQGLQFLFEYFSETQRNKGNFPGRFSGRQFSNSRSEMNVSTLELGDSALYLCASSLGQSSYNEQFFGPGTRLTVL.

V usage is TRBV28 and J usage is TRBJ2-7; TRBD1 matches at 10 bases. V shed 6 bases and J 2 bases; nucleotides not matched to a gene: 7. The CDR3 is 15 amino acids. The germline V gene has CDR1 MDHEN and CDR2 SYDVKM. CDR3 sequence: CASRSSTGGPYEQYF. Here the CDR3 DNA reads TGTGCCAGCAGATCCTCGACAGGGGGCCCCTACGAGCAGTACTTC. The entire variable domain, with the rest obtained from reference TRBV28 and TRBJ2-7, is as follows: DVKVTQSSRYLVKRTGEKVFLECVQDMDHENMFWYRQDPGLGLRLIYFSYDVKMKEKGDIPEGYSVSREKKERFSLILESASTNQTSMYLCASRSSTGGPYEQYFGPGTRLTVT.

This chain uses TRBV6-2 or TRBV6-3 with TRBJ2-1; the match to TRBD2 covers 8 bases. The CDR3 extends over 16 amino acids. Germline trimming cut 2 bases from V and 7 bases from J; bases unmatched to any gene: 10. Germline V gives CDR1 MNHEY, CDR2 SVGEGT. CDR3 in DNA: TGTGCCAGCAGTTACGGCACGGGAGGGCCGAAAAATGAGCAGTTCTTC. It is translated as CASSYGTGGPKNEQFF.

This clone occurred once. The rearrangement joins TRBV10-3 to TRBJ1-2, with a weak D call TRBD1 (6 bases). Trimming removed 4 bases at V and 4 bases at J, with 13 bases between. The CDR3 consists of 14 residues. Germline V gene lookup returns CDR1 ENHRY and CDR2 SYGVKD. The DNA for the CDR3 is TGTGCCATCAGTGGGACAGACTCGGGCTATGGCTACACCTTC. Protein product: CAISGTDSGYGYTF.